This TCR beta chain was identified during a study of regulatory T cells in long-lasting Graves disease. Points from the study as a whole: Persistent disease samples used TRBV28, TRBJ1-2 and TRBJ2-5 preferentially. Authors noted too few samples as a limitation.

The time point is: newly diagnosed GD, antithyroid drugs for less than 3 months. Making the TCR library involved RNA that had been extracted from PBMCs. To note about this clonotype: No antigen is known for it.

There are 13 residues in the CDR3. V lost 6 bases to trimming and J lost 5 bases, with 14 bases between them. Germline CDR1 reads MDHEN; CDR2 reads SYDVKM. Investigators prepared the TCR beta libraries by applying iRepertoire HTBI primers and Arm-PCR of CDR3 regions. TCRdb itself ran the multiplex PCR reads through MiXCR, one entry per CDR3 protein. This table has 250,000 or so distinct CDR3 sequences, 15% to 20% appearing once. The same data also contributed to another study, on T cells in Graves' hyperthyroidism and ophthalmopathy. That report notes: Graves' hyperthyroidism is called stable when ophthalmopathy does not progress within 18 months. Most expanded thyroid clonotypes above 0.001 recurred in blood.

V is TRBV28 and J is TRBJ2-7; D uncertain. The sequence came from a woman aged 25 to 39 with Graves disease. The sequencing here drew on peripheral blood mononuclear cells (PBMCs), taken at new diagnosis, from a patient treated with antithyroid drugs. CDR3 residues: CASSPRGINEQYF. Written as DNA, the CDR3 is TGTGCCAGCAGCCCCCGAGGTATAAACGAGCAGTACTTC.